The 9 T cell receptor beta chains reported below all come from one sample, sequenced in a study of early T cells in non-severe SARS-CoV-2 infection (dated by TCRdb to the early 2020s). To prepare the library, 5' RACE was applied. The sample was run on a NextSeq 500. The public reads were reanalyzed by TCRdb: fastp trimming at Q25, MiXCR alignment, in-frame beta chains only. When rows share a CDR3 protein, they turn into one entry using the most common DNA and genes. This sample is represented by 50,000 to 60,000 distinct CDR3 sequences; around 6.6% of them were singletons. The top ten constitute 5.8% of the sample. This sample comprised whole blood, obtained at baseline. The receptor source for this set is an adult who was a healthcare worker with PCR-confirmed SARS-CoV-2 infection or an uninfected control (not recorded which).

This clonotype has a count of ten or more. V is TRBV6-6 and J is TRBJ1-1, with TRBD1 matching 9 bases. The CDR3 is 16 residues long. With 0 bases clipped from V and 4 bases from J, the junction kept 6 bases outside the gene matches. Germline V gene lookup returns CDR1 MNHNY and CDR2 SVGAGI (reference sequence). The CDR3 loop is CASSYSRTGASTEAFF. DNA of the CDR3: TGTGCCAGCAGTTACTCAAGGACAGGGGCGAGCACTGAAGCTTTCTTT.

This clonotype showed up many times. This rearrangement joins TRBV24-1 to TRBJ2-5, with D perhaps TRBD1 (5 bases). This CDR3 comprises 13 residues. Germline V gives CDR1 KGHDR, CDR2 SFDVKD. With 4 bases removed from V and 4 bases from J, the gap between germline ends came to 9 bases. The CDR3 coding sequence is TGTGCCACCAGTGACTACAGGCGAGAGACCCAGTACTTC. Translation gives CATSDYRRETQYF.

The table lists this clonotype with many counts. The genes are TRBV10-3 and TRBJ2-3; TRBD2 agrees at 8 bases. This CDR3 has 14 residues. The germline V gene has CDR1 ENHRY and CDR2 SYGVKD. Trimming took 8 bases from V and 1 from J; bases not matched to a gene: 5. CDR3 in amino acids: CAIALSGGTDTQYF. CDR3 nucleotide sequence: TGTGCCATCGCCCTTAGCGGGGGCACAGATACGCAGTATTTT.

The rearrangement joins TRBV7-2 to TRBJ2-5; D may match TRBD1 or TRBD2 (6 bases each). Trimming stripped 6 bases from V and 13 bases from J, with 24 bases between. Germline CDR1 SGHTA, CDR2 FQGNSA. The CDR3 is 14 residues long. This CDR3 reads CASSTVGGRPQRYF. The CDR3 region has the DNA TGTGCCAGCAGTACAGTGGGGGGCCGCCCACAGCGGTACTTC.

CDR3 residues: CASRTSGGPDTQYF. CDR3 bases: TGTGCCAGCAGAACCTCAGGGGGGCCAGATACGCAGTATTTT. The chain has TRBV12-3 or TRBV12-4 and TRBJ2-3; tentatively, D is TRBD1 (7 bases). The CDR3 runs 14 residues. With 6 bases removed from V and 4 bases from J, the gap between germline ends came to 14 bases.

In this sample, this clonotype turned up many times. This chain connects TRBV11-3 to TRBJ2-1; 9 bases agree with TRBD1. Germline assignment: CDR1 SGHNT and CDR2 YENEEA. Losses at the gene ends were 5 bases for V and 4 bases for J; bases not matched to a gene: 9. The CDR3 runs to 16 residues. CDR3 residues: CASSLRQGGTYNEQFF. CDR3 nucleotide sequence: TGTGCCAGCAGCCTCCGACAGGGGGGGACATACAATGAGCAGTTCTTC. Using reference TRBV11-3 and TRBJ2-1 for the parts outside the CDR3, the full variable domain is EAGVVQSPRYKIIEKKQPVAFWCNPISGHNTLYWYLQNLGQGPELLIRYENEEAVDDSQLPKDRFSAERLKGVDSTLKIQPAELGDSAVYLCASSLRQGGTYNEQFFGPGTRLTVL.

The chain couples TRBV19 to TRBJ2-5, with unresolved D. Germline loops: CDR1 LNHDA, CDR2 SQIVND (reference sequence). V lost 0 bases to trimming and J lost 7 bases, with 6 bases between them. The CDR3 extends over 12 amino acids. CDR3 region: CASSIEPGTQYF. The CDR3 DNA reads as TGTGCCAGTAGTATAGAGCCGGGGACCCAGTACTTC.

The V gene is TRBV10-3, the J gene TRBJ1-1; D may be TRBD1 (6 bases). The CDR3 is made up of 13 amino acids. V was clipped by 3 bases and J by 4 bases, with 9 bases between them. Germline lookup yields CDR1 ENHRY and CDR2 SYGVKD. The CDR3 DNA reads as TGTGCCATCAGTGAAAAGGGGGGCACTGAAGCTTTCTTT. It codes for CAISEKGGTEAFF.

This clonotype was detected many times. This sequence joins TRBV11-3 and TRBJ2-7, with 11 bases aligning to TRBD2. This CDR3 spans 19 amino acids. CDR1 is SGHNT and CDR2 is YENEEA in the germline V gene. The trim removed 3 bases at V and 2 bases at J, leaving 15 bases unmatched. CDR3 bases: TGTGCCAGCAGCTTTAGGACCCCGAGACTAGCGGGGTTCACCTACGAGCAGTACTTC. Protein product: CASSFRTPRLAGFTYEQYF.